Shown below are 21 T cell receptor beta chains from a single sample sequenced in a study of blood T cells in healthy people across ages (dated by TCRdb to 2013 to 2016). The method behind the library was 5' RACE. Sequenced using an Illumina HiSeq 2500. A second 7 to 11 cycle PCR used a sample-barcoded 5' primer and a J-beta primer mix. TCRdb's own reprocessing of the public reads used fastp at Q25 and MiXCR and kept productive beta chains. Rows are unified per CDR3 protein, each entry keeping the most common DNA and genes. The table for this sample lists about 1.8 million distinct CDR3 sequences; 49% of them were counted only once. 2.1% of the sample goes to the ten largest clones. The sequencing input was blood. These receptors came from a woman aged 40 to 50 in good health.

The rearrangement links TRBV7-2 to TRBJ2-5; D might be TRBD2 (5 bases). Germline V CDR1 and CDR2: SGHTA, FQGNSA. Trimming stripped 5 bases from V and 6 bases from J, with 19 bases between. The CDR3 has 15 amino acids. DNA of the CDR3: TGTGCCAGCAGCCCCAGCCCCCAAAGGGAGAAGACCCAGTACTTC. It codes for CASSPSPQREKTQYF.

In its sample, this clonotype was seen a few times. CDR3 bases: TGCGCCAGCTCGAGTGTGAGGAATCAGCCCCAGCATTTT. It translates to CASSSVRNQPQHF. The V and J genes are TRBV4-1 and TRBJ1-5; D gene uncertain. Trimming pared 8 bases from V and 4 bases from J, leaving 12 bases between. This CDR3 is 13 amino acids long. The germline CDR1 and CDR2 sequences are MGHRA and YSYEKL.

The chain combines TRBV9 with TRBJ1-1; 9 bases are a match to TRBD1. Germline lookup yields CDR1 SGDLS and CDR2 YYNGEE. The ends lost 6 bases at V and 6 bases at J; junction bases unmatched: 9. CDR3 length: 14 residues. CDR3 loop: CASNPGTGYAEAFF. CDR3 nucleotides: TGTGCCAGCAATCCAGGGACAGGGTACGCTGAAGCTTTCTTT.

V usage is TRBV9 and J usage is TRBJ2-6; tentatively, D is TRBD1 (6 bases). The V end lost 3 bases, the J end lost 4 bases, and 11 bases lay between the germline ends. This CDR3 comprises 15 residues. CDR1 SGDLS and CDR2 YYNGEE come from the germline V gene. The CDR3 DNA follows: TGTGCCAGCAGCGCTGGGGGCTACGGGGCCAACGTCCTGACTTTC. It specifies CASSAGGYGANVLTF. Filled out from reference TRBV9 and TRBJ2-6, the complete variable domain reads DSGVTQTPKHLITATGQRVTLRCSPRSGDLSVYWYQQSLDQGLQFLIQYYNGEERAKGNILERFSAQQFPDLHSELNLSSLELGDSALYFCASSAGGYGANVLTFGAGSRLTVL.

This clonotype appeared a few times. V is TRBV20-1 and J is TRBJ2-5; D is possibly TRBD1 (6 bases). The J call may be mistaken, given a closer DNA end match to TRBJ2-7. CDR3 length: 13 amino acids. The germline CDR1 and CDR2 sequences are DFQATT and SNEGSKA (reference sequence). The CDR3 protein is CSARETTGYEQYF. Written as DNA, the CDR3 is TGCAGTGCTAGGGAGACGACAGGATACGAGCAGTACTTC.

This clonotype has only a few counts. The rearrangement uses TRBV9 and TRBJ2-1; D is ambiguous. The CDR3 has 16 amino acids. Trimming left V 1 base short and J 0 bases short, with 11 bases between. Germline CDR1 and CDR2: SGDLS and YYNGEE. CDR3: CASSVTVGSSYNEQFF. The CDR3 DNA reads as TGTGCCAGCAGCGTAACGGTGGGAAGCTCCTACAATGAGCAGTTCTTC.

The genes are TRBV6-2 or TRBV6-3 and TRBJ2-5, with 13 positions matching TRBD2. V lost 5 bases and J lost 2; bases outside the gene matches: 5. Germline values: CDR1 MNHEY, CDR2 SVGEGT. The CDR3 is 16 amino acids. The CDR3: CASSNGLAGAQETQYF. Written as DNA, the CDR3 is TGTGCCAGCAGTAACGGACTAGCGGGGGCTCAAGAGACCCAGTACTTC.

This clonotype has a handful of counts. J is TRBJ2-7 and V is TRBV9, with D possibly being TRBD1 or TRBD2 (6 bases each). Trimming left V 0 bases short and J 2 bases short, with 12 bases between. The CDR3 loop spans 15 amino acids. The germline V gene has CDR1 SGDLS and CDR2 YYNGEE. The CDR3 bases are TGTGCCAGCAGCGTAGACGGGGGCGGAACCTACGAGCAGTACTTC. Translation gives CASSVDGGGTYEQYF.

The V gene is TRBV12-3 or TRBV12-4, the J gene TRBJ2-1, with TRBD1 as a possible D gene (6 bases). Trimming left V 6 bases short and J 12 bases short, with 12 bases between. The CDR3 sequence is 11 residues long. The CDR3 sequence: CASRKGGGQFF. For the CDR3, the DNA is TGTGCCAGCAGAAAAGGGGGTGGGCAGTTCTTC.

The rearrangement joins TRBV4-2 to TRBJ2-3; the D is unclear. Germline V lookup: CDR1 LGHNA, CDR2 YNFKEQ. This CDR3 region has 17 residues. Trimming stripped 0 bases from V and 0 bases from J, with 13 bases between. The DNA for the CDR3 is TGTGCCAGCAGCCAAGATACCCACCCTACTAGCACAGATACGCAGTATTTT. Translated, it gives CASSQDTHPTSTDTQYF.

This chain joins TRBV15 and TRBJ2-1, with TRBD1 as a possible D gene (5 bases). CDR1 is LNHNV, CDR2 YYDKDF, per germline (reference sequence). Trimming removed 0 bases at V and 4 bases at J, with 13 bases between. The CDR3 has 16 residues. The CDR3 here is CATSRDRQNSYNEQFF. The CDR3 DNA sequence: TGTGCCACCAGCAGAGACCGACAGAATTCTTACAATGAGCAGTTCTTC.

The chain links TRBV9 to TRBJ1-4; TRBD1 is a possible D gene (5 bases). CDR3 length: 13 amino acids. V lost 4 bases and J lost 10, with 14 bases in between. CDR1 and CDR2 (germline): SGDLS, YYNGEE. This chain's CDR3 is CASSPVTQGKLFF. The CDR3 region has the DNA TGTGCCAGCAGCCCCGTGACCCAGGGAAAACTGTTTTTT. The full variable domain, with the rest looked up from reference TRBV9 and TRBJ1-4, is DSGVTQTPKHLITATGQRVTLRCSPRSGDLSVYWYQQSLDQGLQFLIQYYNGEERAKGNILERFSAQQFPDLHSELNLSSLELGDSALYFCASSPVTQGKLFFGSGTQLSVL.

The genes are TRBV20-1 and TRBJ2-7, with D unresolved. The CDR3 sequence is 11 residues long. V was trimmed by 2 bases and J by 7 bases, leaving 9 bases between them. CDR1 is DFQATT and CDR2 is SNEGSKA in the germline V gene (reference sequence). The CDR3 nucleotides are TGCAGTGCTAGAAGATCCAATGAGCAGTACTTC. Its protein is CSARRSNEQYF.

V gene TRBV5-1 combines with J gene TRBJ2-3, with 14 bases identical to TRBD2. CDR1 SGHRS and CDR2 YFSETQ come from the germline V gene. The V and J ends lost 5 bases and 5 bases, in that order; junction bases with no gene match: 4. CDR3 length equals 15 residues. The CDR3 here is CASRRLAGGQDTQYF. CDR3 nucleotides: TGCGCCAGCAGACGACTAGCGGGGGGGCAAGATACGCAGTATTTT.

In its sample, this clonotype was seen a few times. This chain links TRBV10-1 with TRBJ2-7; maybe TRBD1 (6 bases). This CDR3 spans 14 amino acids. Trimming shortened V by 3 bases and J by 7 bases, and 16 bases separated the two germline ends. In germline, CDR1 is WNHNN, CDR2 SYGVQD (reference sequence). The CDR3 DNA reads as TGCGCCAGCAGTGAATACAGGGTACGCAATGAGCAGTACTTC. Protein product: CASSEYRVRNEQYF.

To note about this clonotype: The junction departs from germline at one end; a sequencing error may be responsible. This rearrangement joins TRBV28 to TRBJ2-6, with D perhaps TRBD1 (5 bases). Germline V gene lookup returns CDR1 MDHEN and CDR2 SYDVKM. The CDR3 is 13 amino acids. This chain's CDR3 is CASSVSGANALTF. CDR3 nucleotides: TGTGCCAGCAGTGTGTCTGGGGCCAACGCCCTGACTTTC.

There are a few counts of this clonotype. V and J are TRBV6-6 and TRBJ2-3; possible D gene TRBD2, 5 bases. V dropped 5 bases and J dropped 4 bases, with 10 bases sitting between them. Germline-derived CDR1 and CDR2 are MNHNY and SVGAGI (reference sequence). The CDR3 has 13 amino acids. The CDR3 loop is CASSTRNSDTQYF. Here the CDR3 DNA reads TGTGCCAGCAGTACTAGGAACTCAGATACGCAGTATTTT.

This chain links TRBV28 with TRBJ2-6; perhaps D is TRBD1 or TRBD2 (6 bases each). This CDR3 is built from 18 residues. The germline gives CDR1 MDHEN, CDR2 SYDVKM. Trimming stripped 3 bases from V and 0 bases from J, with 15 bases between. CDR3 bases: TGTGCCAGCAGTTTCGGGGGCGGATTTGACTCTGGGGCCAACGTCCTGACTTTC. Translated, it gives CASSFGGGFDSGANVLTF.

A single count supports this clonotype. J is TRBJ2-1 and V is TRBV20-1; D not certain. The V and J ends lost 3 bases and 4 bases respectively, with 13 bases between them. The CDR3 sequence is 14 residues long. CDR1 and CDR2 (germline): DFQATT, SNEGSKA (reference sequence). CDR3 in amino acids: CSARKAAPYNEQFF. The CDR3 coding sequence is TGCAGTGCTAGGAAGGCAGCCCCTTACAATGAGCAGTTCTTC.

The sample holds a few counts of this clonotype. CDR3 coding DNA: TGCGCCAGCAGCCGGACAGCACAGGGCGGGGGTACTAATTCACCCCTCCACTTT. This encodes CASSRTAQGGGTNSPLHF. V is TRBV4-3 and J is TRBJ1-6; D perhaps matches TRBD1 (6 bases). V lost 4 bases to trimming and J lost 6 bases, with 22 bases between them. This CDR3 contains 18 residues. Germline V gene sequence: CDR1 LGHNA, CDR2 YSLEER.

With respect to this clonotype: A junction end diverges from the germline sequence, so it may reflect a read error. The CDR3 loop is CASSRQGSAGANVPTF. The CDR3 DNA sequence: TGTGCCAGCAGTCGACAGGGGTCGGCCGGGGCCAACGTCCCGACTTTC. The chain is built from TRBV12-3 or TRBV12-4 and TRBJ2-6, with TRBD1 identical over 8 bases. The CDR3 length is 16 residues.